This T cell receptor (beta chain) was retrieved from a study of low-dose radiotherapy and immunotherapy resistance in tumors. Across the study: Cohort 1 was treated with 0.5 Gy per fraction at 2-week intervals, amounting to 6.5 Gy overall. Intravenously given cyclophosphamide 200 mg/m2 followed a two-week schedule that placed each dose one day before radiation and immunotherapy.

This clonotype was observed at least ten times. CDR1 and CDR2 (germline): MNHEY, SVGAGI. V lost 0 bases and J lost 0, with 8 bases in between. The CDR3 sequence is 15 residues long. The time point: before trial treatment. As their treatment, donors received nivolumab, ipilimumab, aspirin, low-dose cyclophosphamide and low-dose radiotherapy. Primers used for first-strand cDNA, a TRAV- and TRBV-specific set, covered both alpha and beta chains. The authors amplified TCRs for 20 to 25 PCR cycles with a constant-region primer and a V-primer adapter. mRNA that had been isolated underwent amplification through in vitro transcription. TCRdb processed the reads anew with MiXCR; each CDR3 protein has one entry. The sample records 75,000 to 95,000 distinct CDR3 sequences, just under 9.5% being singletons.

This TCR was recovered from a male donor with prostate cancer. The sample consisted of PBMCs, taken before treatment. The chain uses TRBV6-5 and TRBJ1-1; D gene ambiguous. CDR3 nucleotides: TGTGCCAGCAGTTACTCCAGTGGGGTGAACACTGAAGCTTTCTTT. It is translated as CASSYSSGVNTEAFF.